This T cell receptor beta chain came from a study of CD8 T cells in ankylosing spondylitis. In this sample, this clonotype turned up many times. Its antigen remains unknown. Quantitative 5'-RACE with molecular barcodes was used to make the TCR beta libraries. TCRdb reprocessed the 5' RACE reads with MiXCR, giving one entry per CDR3 protein. This table holds roughly 440,000 distinct CDR3 sequences, 17% found once. Study results and limitations: Clones linked to disease, bearing a CD8+ phenotype, were relatively rare in peripheral blood. Before this, some motif variants had been reported in reactive arthritis synovial fluid and blood. There was a TCR beta motif, made of several highly homologous variants, that appeared characteristic of ankylosing spondylitis blood.

The V gene end was trimmed by 6 bases and the J gene end by 3 bases; junction bases not matched to a gene: 10. Per germline, CDR1 DFQATT and CDR2 SNEGSKA (reference sequence). There are 16 residues in the CDR3. The TCR was taken from a male donor with ankylosing spondylitis. This chain joins TRBV20-1 and TRBJ2-3; TRBD2 agrees at 12 bases. Source material: blood, either unsorted or a sorted T cell fraction (not recorded which). The CDR3 reads CSAKGLAGRGTDTQYF. CDR3 nucleotides: TGCAGTGCAAAAGGACTAGCGGGAAGGGGAACAGATACGCAGTATTTT.